The T cell receptor beta chain described here comes from a study of cytomegalovirus exposure and HLA in healthy donors. Study-level findings and limits: CMV antigen specificity of three CMV-associated chains was confirmed in vitro. That first-cohort TCR clusters tended to co-occur in the approximately 110 validation repertoires was found in a later analysis. Researchers catalogued around 150 TCR beta chains as cytomegalovirus-associated. Accounts indicate the classifier identified cytomegalovirus status with strong specificity and sensitivity.

Libraries were prepared by immunoSEQ multiplex PCR; TCRdb keeps only in-frame clonotypes and omits some of them. The sample records fewer than 400,000 clones, 75% to 90% being singletons. Germline assignment: CDR1 MNHEY and CDR2 SVGAGI. The CDR3 runs to 16 residues. V shed 4 bases and J 1 base; nucleotides not matched to a gene: 7. In the case of this clone: What it binds is not known.

The specimen was PBMCs. V is TRBV6-5 and J is TRBJ2-7, with 10 bases aligning to TRBD2. The clonotype was recovered from a woman in her late teens or twenties in good health and CMV-seronegative. The chain's CDR3 is CASSSSGTSASYEQYF. The CDR3 nucleotides are TGTGCCAGCAGTTCCTCCGGGACTAGCGCGTCCTACGAGCAGTACTTC.